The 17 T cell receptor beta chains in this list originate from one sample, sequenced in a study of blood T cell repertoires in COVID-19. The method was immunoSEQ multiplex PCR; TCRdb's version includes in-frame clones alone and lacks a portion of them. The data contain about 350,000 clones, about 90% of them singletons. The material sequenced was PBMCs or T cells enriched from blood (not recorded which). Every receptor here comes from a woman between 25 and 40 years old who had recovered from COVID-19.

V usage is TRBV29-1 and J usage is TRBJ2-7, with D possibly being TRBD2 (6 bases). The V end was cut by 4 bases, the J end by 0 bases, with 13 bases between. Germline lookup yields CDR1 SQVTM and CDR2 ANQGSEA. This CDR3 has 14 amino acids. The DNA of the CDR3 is TGCAGCGTTGCCCCGGGAGACAGCTCCTACGAGCAGTACTTC. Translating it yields CSVAPGDSSYEQYF.

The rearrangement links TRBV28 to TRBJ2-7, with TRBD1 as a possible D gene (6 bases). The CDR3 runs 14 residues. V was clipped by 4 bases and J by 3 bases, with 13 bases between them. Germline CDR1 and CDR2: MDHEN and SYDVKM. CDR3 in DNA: TGTGCCAGCAGTTCCCCTGGACAGTACTACGAGCAGTACTTC. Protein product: CASSSPGQYYEQYF.

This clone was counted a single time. The CDR3 region is CASSRDSNQPQHF. The CDR3 DNA reads TGTGCCAGCTCCCGGGATAGCAATCAGCCCCAGCATTTT. The rearrangement uses TRBV18 and TRBJ1-5; D is unresolved. This CDR3 region has 13 residues. Germline V lookup: CDR1 KGHSH, CDR2 LQKENI. Trimming removed 6 bases at V and 0 bases at J, with 6 bases between.

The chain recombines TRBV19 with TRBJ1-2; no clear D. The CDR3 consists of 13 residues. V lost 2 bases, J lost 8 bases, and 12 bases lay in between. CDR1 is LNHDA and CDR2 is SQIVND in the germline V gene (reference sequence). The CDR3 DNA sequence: TGTGCCAGTAGTATAAACCGCCGGGAGGGCTACACCTTC. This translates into CASSINRREGYTF. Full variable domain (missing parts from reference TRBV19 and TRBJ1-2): DGGITQSPKYLFRKEGQNVTLSCEQNLNHDAMYWYRQDPGQGLRLIYYSQIVNDFQKGDIAEGYSVSREKKESFPLTVTSAQKNPTAFYLCASSINRREGYTFGSGTRLTVV.

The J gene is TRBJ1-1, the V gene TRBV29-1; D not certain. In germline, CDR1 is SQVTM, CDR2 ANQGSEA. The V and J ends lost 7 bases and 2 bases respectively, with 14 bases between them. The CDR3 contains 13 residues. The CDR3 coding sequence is TGCAGCGCCCTCCCACACCACAACACTGAAGCTTTCTTT. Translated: CSALPHHNTEAFF.

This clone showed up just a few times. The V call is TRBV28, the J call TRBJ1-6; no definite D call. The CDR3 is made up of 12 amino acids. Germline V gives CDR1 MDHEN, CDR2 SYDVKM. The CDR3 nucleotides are TGTGGAGGGTCCTCCTATAATTCACCCCTCCACTTT. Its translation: CGGSSYNSPLHF.

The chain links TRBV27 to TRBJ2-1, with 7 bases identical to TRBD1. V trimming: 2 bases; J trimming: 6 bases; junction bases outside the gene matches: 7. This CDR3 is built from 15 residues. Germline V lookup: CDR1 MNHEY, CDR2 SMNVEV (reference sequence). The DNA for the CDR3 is TGTGCCAGCAGTTTAGGACAGGCGCTTTCCAATGAGCAGTTCTTC. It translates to CASSLGQALSNEQFF.

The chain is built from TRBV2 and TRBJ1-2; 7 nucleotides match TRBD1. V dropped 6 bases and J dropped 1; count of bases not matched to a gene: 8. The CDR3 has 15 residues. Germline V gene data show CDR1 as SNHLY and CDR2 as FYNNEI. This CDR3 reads CASSPDRDINYGYTF. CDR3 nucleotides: TGTGCCAGCAGCCCTGACAGGGATATTAACTATGGCTACACCTTC.

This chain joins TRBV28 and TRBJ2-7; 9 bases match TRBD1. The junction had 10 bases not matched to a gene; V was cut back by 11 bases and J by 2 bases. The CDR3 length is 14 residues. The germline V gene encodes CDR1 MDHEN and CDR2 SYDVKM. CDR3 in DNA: TGTGCCGGGGGCCCGGGACAGGGTACCTACGAGCAGTACTTC. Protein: CAGGPGQGTYEQYF. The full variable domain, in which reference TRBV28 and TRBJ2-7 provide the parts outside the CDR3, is DVKVTQSSRYLVKRTGEKVFLECVQDMDHENMFWYRQDPGLGLRLIYFSYDVKMKEKGDIPEGYSVSREKKERFSLILESASTNQTSMYLCAGGPGQGTYEQYFGPGTRLTVT.

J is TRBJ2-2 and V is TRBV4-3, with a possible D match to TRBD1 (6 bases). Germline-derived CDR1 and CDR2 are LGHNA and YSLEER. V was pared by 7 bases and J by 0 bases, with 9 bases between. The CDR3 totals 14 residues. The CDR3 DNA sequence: TGCGCCAGCAAAGGGGGACCGAACACCGGGGAGCTGTTTTTT. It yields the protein CASKGGPNTGELFF.

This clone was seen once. CDR3 DNA sequence: TGTGCCAGCAAGGGGGTGACCAACGGGGAGACCCAGTACTTC. Amino acid sequence: CASKGVTNGETQYF. The gene calls are TRBV7-9 and TRBJ2-5; a weak D match, TRBD1 (6 bases). The CDR3 is 14 amino acids. The V gene lost 7 bases and the J gene lost 5 bases, with 17 bases spanning the gap. CDR1 SEHNR and CDR2 FQNEAQ come from the germline V gene (reference sequence).

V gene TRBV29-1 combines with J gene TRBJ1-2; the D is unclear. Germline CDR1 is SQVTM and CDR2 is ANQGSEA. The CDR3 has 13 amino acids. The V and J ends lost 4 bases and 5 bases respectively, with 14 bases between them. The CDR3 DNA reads TGCAGCGTTGGAGGTGGTCTTCTTTATGGCTACACCTTC. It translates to CSVGGGLLYGYTF. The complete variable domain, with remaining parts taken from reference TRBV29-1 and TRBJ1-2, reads SAVISQKPSRDICQRGTSLTIQCQVDSQVTMMFWYRQQPGQSLTLIATANQGSEATYESGFVIDKFPISRPNLTFSTLTVSNMSPEDSSIYLCSVGGGLLYGYTFGSGTRLTVV.

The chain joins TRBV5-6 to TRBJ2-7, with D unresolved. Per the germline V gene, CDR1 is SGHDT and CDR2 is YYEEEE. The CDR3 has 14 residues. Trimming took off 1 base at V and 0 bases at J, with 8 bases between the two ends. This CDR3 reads CASSLIPDSYEQYF. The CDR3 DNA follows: TGTGCCAGCAGCTTGATTCCAGACTCCTACGAGCAGTACTTC.

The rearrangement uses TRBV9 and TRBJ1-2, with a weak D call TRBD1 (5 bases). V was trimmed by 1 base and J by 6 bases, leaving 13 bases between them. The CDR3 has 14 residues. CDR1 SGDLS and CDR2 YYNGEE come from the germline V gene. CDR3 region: CASSVQGTVDGYTF. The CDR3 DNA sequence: TGTGCCAGCAGCGTACAGGGAACGGTAGATGGCTACACCTTC.

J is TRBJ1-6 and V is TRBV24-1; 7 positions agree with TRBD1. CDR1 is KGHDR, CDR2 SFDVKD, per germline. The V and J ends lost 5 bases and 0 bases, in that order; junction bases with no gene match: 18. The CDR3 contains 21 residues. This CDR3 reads CATSAPSTGNSTSSYNSPLHF. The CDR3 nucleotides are TGTGCCACCAGTGCTCCTTCGACAGGGAACTCGACGAGCTCCTATAATTCACCCCTCCACTTT.

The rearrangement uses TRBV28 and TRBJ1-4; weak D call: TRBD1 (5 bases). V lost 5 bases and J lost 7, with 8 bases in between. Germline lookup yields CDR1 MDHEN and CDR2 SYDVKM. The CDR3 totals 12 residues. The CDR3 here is CASSPGFEKLFF. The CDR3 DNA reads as TGTGCCAGCAGTCCAGGGTTTGAAAAACTGTTTTTT.

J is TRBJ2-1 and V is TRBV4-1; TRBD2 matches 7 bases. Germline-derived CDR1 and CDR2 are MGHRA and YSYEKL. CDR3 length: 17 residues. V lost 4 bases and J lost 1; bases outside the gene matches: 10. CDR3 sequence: CASSPSASGASYNEQFF. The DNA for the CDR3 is TGCGCCAGCAGCCCAAGCGCCAGCGGGGCTTCCTACAATGAGCAGTTCTTC.